Listed here is a single TCR beta chain. No antigen is known for it. One junction end does not reproduce the germline sequence, and a read error may be involved. The data derive from a study of cytomegalovirus exposure and HLA in healthy donors. Study results and caveats: Clonal expansion was found to be greater in HLA-associated TCR beta chains than in equally common others in a later analysis. It was likely that a cluster of highly shared sequence variants was a sequencing artifact. The authors later linked a missense DCLRE1C variant to TCR beta V- and J-gene trimming.

In germline, CDR1 is MNHEY, CDR2 SMNVEV (reference sequence). The CDR3 length is 14 residues. Both 60 Vbeta primers and 13 Jbeta primers went into the PCR. This table comes from immunoSEQ multiplex PCR, and its TCRdb copy is limited to in-frame clones, with some not included. This sample yields 200,000 to 250,000 clones, of which 75% to 85% are seen a single time; around 2.8% belongs to the top ten. The sample comprised PBMCs. The receptor was isolated from a woman aged 60-75 years in good health and CMV-seropositive. This chain connects TRBV27 to TRBJ1-1; D unresolved. CDR3 in DNA: TGTGCCAGCAGTTTGGGCCCCGGGAACAATGAAGCTTTCTTT. Translation gives CASSLGPGNNEAFF.